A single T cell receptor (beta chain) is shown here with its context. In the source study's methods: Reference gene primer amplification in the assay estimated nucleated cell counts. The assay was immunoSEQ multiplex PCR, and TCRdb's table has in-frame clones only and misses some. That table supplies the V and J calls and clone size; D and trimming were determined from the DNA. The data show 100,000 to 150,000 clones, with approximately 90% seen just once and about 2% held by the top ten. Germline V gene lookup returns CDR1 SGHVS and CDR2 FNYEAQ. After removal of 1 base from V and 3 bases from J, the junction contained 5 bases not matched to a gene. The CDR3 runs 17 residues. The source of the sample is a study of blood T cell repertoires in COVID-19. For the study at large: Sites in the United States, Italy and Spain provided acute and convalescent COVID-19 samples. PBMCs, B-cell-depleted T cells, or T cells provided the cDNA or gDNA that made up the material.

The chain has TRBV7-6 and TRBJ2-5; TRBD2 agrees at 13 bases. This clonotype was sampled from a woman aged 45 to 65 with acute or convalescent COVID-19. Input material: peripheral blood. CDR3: CASSLGILAGGEETQYF. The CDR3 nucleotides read TGTGCCAGCAGCTTAGGGATACTAGCGGGGGGGGAAGAGACCCAGTACTTC.